The 19 T cell receptor beta chains below all came from one sample that was sequenced in a study of beta chain features in type 1 diabetes. As every portion of the isolated RNA was reverse transcribed, the sequencing read expressed TCRB transcripts. Some clones are missing from TCRdb's copy, which holds only in-frame ones; the method was immunoSEQ multiplex PCR. The table lists about 110,000 clones, under 40% of them singletons. The material sequenced was stem cell memory CD4+ T cells from blood. The origin of the receptors is a woman in her late teens or twenties in good health.

This clone came up a few times. Here the CDR3 DNA reads TGCGCCAGCAGCTTGGGTGGAGACAATGAGCAGTTCTTC. Its translation is CASSLGGDNEQFF. This chain connects TRBV5-1 to TRBJ2-1; no clear D. V lost 0 bases and J lost 5, with 6 bases in between. The CDR3 is made up of 13 amino acids. Germline V gene data show CDR1 as SGHRS and CDR2 as YFSETQ.

This clone was detected only a few times. J is TRBJ2-1 and V is TRBV28; D remains ambiguous. Germline CDR1 is MDHEN and CDR2 is SYDVKM. The germline V and J ends were trimmed by 3 bases and 5 bases, with 5 bases remaining between them. The CDR3 is 12 amino acids. CDR3 sequence (DNA): TGTGCCAGCAGTTTGTCAAACAATGAGCAGTTCTTC. Its protein product is CASSLSNNEQFF.

This clone was observed a handful of times. J is TRBJ2-3 and V is TRBV7-2; 8 bases fit TRBD1. Germline V CDR1 and CDR2: SGHTA, FQGNSA. V shed 4 bases and J 1 base; nucleotides not matched to a gene: 7. This CDR3 spans 16 amino acids. The DNA for the CDR3 is TGTGCCAGCAGCTCAGAGGGCAGGGGGCGCACAGATACGCAGTATTTT. Translating gives CASSSEGRGRTDTQYF.

The rearrangement links TRBV4-2 to TRBJ1-1, with TRBD1 as a possible D gene (6 bases). The CDR3 spans 15 residues. V shed 2 bases and J shed 0 bases, with 10 bases lying between them. Germline assignment: CDR1 LGHNA and CDR2 YNFKEQ. The CDR3 coding sequence is TGTGCCAGCAGCCAATTTCAGGGGATGAACACTGAAGCTTTCTTT. Its translation: CASSQFQGMNTEAFF.

There are a few counts of this clone. The V gene is TRBV7-9, the J gene TRBJ2-3; no clear D gene. Germline V gene data show CDR1 as SEHNR and CDR2 as FQNEAQ (reference sequence). CDR3 length: 15 residues. V shed 2 bases and J shed 0 bases, with 9 bases lying between them. The CDR3 coding sequence is TGTGCCAGCAGCTTATTGACGACAAGCACAGATACGCAGTATTTT. Protein sequence: CASSLLTTSTDTQYF.

This chain links TRBV5-1 with TRBJ1-2; perhaps TRBD1 as D (5 bases). Trimming shortened V by 5 bases and J by 4 bases, and 12 bases separated the two germline ends. CDR1 and CDR2 from the germline V gene are SGHRS and YFSETQ. The CDR3 is 13 residues long. This chain's CDR3 is CASRDTASYGYTF. CDR3 sequence (DNA): TGCGCCAGCAGGGACACCGCCTCCTATGGCTACACCTTC.

This clone turned up a few times. The chain uses TRBV18 and TRBJ1-1; D remains unclear. Per germline, CDR1 KGHSH and CDR2 LQKENI. The CDR3 runs 15 residues. The V end was cut by 1 base, the J end by 1 base, with 10 bases between. This CDR3 reads CASSPRRQKNTEAFF. The CDR3, as DNA: TGTGCCAGCTCACCACGGCGGCAAAAGAACACTGAAGCTTTCTTT. Full variable domain (outside the CDR3, taken from reference TRBV18 and TRBJ1-1): NAGVMQNPRHLVRRRGQEARLRCSPMKGHSHVYWYRQLPEEGLKFMVYLQKENIIDESGMPKERFSAEFPKEGPSILRIQQVVRGDSAAYFCASSPRRQKNTEAFFGQGTRLTVV.

This clone was counted a few times. This chain connects TRBV2 to TRBJ1-2; no reliable D call. This CDR3 has 13 residues. Trimming cost V 6 bases and J 3 bases, with 11 bases left between them. The germline V gene encodes CDR1 SNHLY and CDR2 FYNNEI. CDR3 amino acids: CASRIRTDYGYTF. The CDR3 DNA reads as TGTGCCAGCAGGATTCGGACTGACTATGGCTACACCTTC.

The V and J genes are TRBV29-1 and TRBJ1-1, with 9 bases matching TRBD1. CDR1 is SQVTM and CDR2 is ANQGSEA in the germline V gene. The CDR3 contains 13 residues. J gave up 7 bases and V 6 bases, and 9 bases lay outside the gene matches. The CDR3 spells CSVRGDRANEAFF. The CDR3 DNA follows: TGCAGCGTGAGGGGGGACAGGGCAAATGAAGCTTTCTTT.

This clone has more than one count but fewer than ten. The V gene is TRBV10-3, the J gene TRBJ2-3; 8 nucleotides line up with TRBD2. V lost 4 bases and J lost 4; bases outside the gene matches: 13. Germline lookup yields CDR1 ENHRY and CDR2 SYGVKD. The length of the CDR3 is 17 residues. For the CDR3, the DNA is TGTGCCATCAGTGTCGGGCGGGAGGCCGTAAAGGCAGATACGCAGTATTTT. Its translation is CAISVGREAVKADTQYF.

J is TRBJ1-3 and V is TRBV5-1; maybe TRBD1 (6 bases). The germline V and J ends were trimmed by 2 bases and 2 bases, with 14 bases remaining between them. Germline values: CDR1 SGHRS, CDR2 YFSETQ. CDR3 length: 16 amino acids. The CDR3 protein is CASSLGTGPPGNTIYF. DNA of the CDR3: TGCGCCAGCAGCTTAGGCACAGGGCCCCCTGGAAACACCATATATTTT.

This chain links TRBV28 with TRBJ1-1; no reliable D call. V shed 3 bases and J shed 0 bases, with 8 bases lying between them. The germline gives CDR1 MDHEN, CDR2 SYDVKM. There are 14 residues in the CDR3. CDR3 sequence: CASSFPTMNTEAFF. DNA of the CDR3: TGTGCCAGCAGTTTCCCTACTATGAACACTGAAGCTTTCTTT.

The V call is TRBV6-6, the J call TRBJ2-1; D perhaps matches TRBD2 (7 bases). Germline-derived CDR1 and CDR2 are MNHNY and SVGAGI (reference sequence). The CDR3 is made up of 16 amino acids. Trimming left V 0 bases short and J 3 bases short, with 12 bases between. The DNA of the CDR3 is TGTGCCAGCAGTTACTCGAGGGGAGGGGGCTACAATGAGCAGTTCTTC. Translation gives CASSYSRGGGYNEQFF.

This clone has a handful of counts. V gene TRBV14 combines with J gene TRBJ2-2; tentative D call: TRBD1 (5 bases). The CDR3 covers 14 residues. Per germline, CDR1 SGHDN and CDR2 FVKESK. V lost 3 bases and J 2 bases, leaving 7 bases between the germline ends. CDR3 nucleotide sequence: TGTGCCAGCAGCCACAGGGAAAACACCGGGGAGCTGTTTTTT. Translating gives CASSHRENTGELFF.

The table lists this clone with a few counts. The chain couples TRBV6-6 to TRBJ2-2, with D perhaps matching TRBD1 (5 bases). Trimming stripped 5 bases from V and 7 bases from J, with 11 bases between. From germline, CDR1 is MNHNY and CDR2 SVGAGI (reference sequence). CDR3 size: 13 residues. CDR3 in amino acids: CASSLRGVGELFF. CDR3 coding DNA: TGTGCCAGCAGTCTAAGGGGTGTCGGGGAGCTGTTTTTT.

The genes are TRBV28 and TRBJ2-7; 12 bases agree with TRBD2. V was pared by 5 bases and J by 3 bases, with 11 bases of the junction left unmatched. This CDR3 is 17 amino acids long. Germline-derived CDR1 and CDR2 are MDHEN and SYDVKM. The CDR3 reads CASSTPLGLAGIYEQYF. The CDR3 DNA sequence: TGTGCCAGCAGTACCCCCCTCGGACTAGCGGGGATCTACGAGCAGTACTTC.

This chain joins TRBV6-5 and TRBJ1-5, with 8 bases fitting TRBD1. Per germline, CDR1 MNHEY and CDR2 SVGAGI. This CDR3 spans 14 amino acids. V was clipped by 5 bases and J by 6 bases; unmatched bases: 6. In DNA, the CDR3 is TGTGCCAGCAGTGTAGGACAGGGCCGTCAGCCCCAGCATTTT. It is translated as CASSVGQGRQPQHF.

This chain links TRBV6-5 with TRBJ2-3; 13 bases match TRBD2. CDR1 MNHEY and CDR2 SVGAGI come from the germline V gene. V trimming: 7 bases; J trimming: 7 bases; junction bases outside the gene matches: 5. The CDR3 spans 14 residues. As DNA, the CDR3 is TGTGCCAGCAACGAGGGACTAGCGGGAAATACGCAGTATTTT. This gives the protein CASNEGLAGNTQYF.

The chain combines TRBV7-9 with TRBJ1-2; 8 bases map to TRBD1. CDR1 is SEHNR, CDR2 FQNEAQ, per germline (reference sequence). V lost 0 bases and J lost 4; bases outside the gene matches: 13. This CDR3 has 18 amino acids. The CDR3 nucleotides read TGTGCCAGCAGCTTAGCCTTCTCCCTCGGACAGGGCTTCTATGGCTACACCTTC. It specifies CASSLAFSLGQGFYGYTF.